This TCR beta chain was found in a study of PD-1 blockade in classical Hodgkin lymphoma. Overall study: Patients were infused with nivolumab 3 mg/kg every 2 weeks.

About this clone: No antigen is known for it.

The method was immunoSEQ multiplex PCR; TCRdb's version includes in-frame clones alone and lacks a portion of them. The sample has roughly 14,000 clones; roughly 84% are singletons. Germline CDR1 and CDR2: LNHDA and SQIVND (reference sequence). This CDR3 region has 15 residues. Losses at the gene ends were 6 bases for V and 2 bases for J; bases not matched to a gene: 5. Broader study findings: The study found that TCR diversity rose significantly by C4D1 in CD4+ but not CD8+ cells. When set against healthy donors, newly diagnosed patients were reported to show lower baseline TCR diversity. Lower baseline TCR diversity marked trial partial responders and progressors.

There was relapse after autologous stem cell transplantation in every patient, and there was variation in brentuximab vedotin exposure. This TCR was recovered from a human donor with classical Hodgkin lymphoma. This material consisted of peripheral blood mononuclear cells (PBMCs), taken at baseline. The chain carries TRBV19 and TRBJ2-2; TRBD1 agrees at 8 bases. The CDR3 here is CASRHDRGNTGELFF. The DNA for the CDR3 is TGTGCCAGTAGGCACGACAGGGGTAACACCGGGGAGCTGTTTTTT.